Following are 12 T cell receptor beta chains from one sample sequenced in a study of cytomegalovirus exposure and HLA in healthy donors. The study ran its PCR with 60 Vbeta and 13 Jbeta primers. Produced via immunoSEQ multiplex PCR; TCRdb's table is partial and in-frame only. This listing includes approximately 46,000 clones. The specimen sequenced was PBMCs. These receptors were taken from a male donor in good health and CMV-seronegative.

This chain links TRBV11-3 with TRBJ2-7; D is possibly TRBD2 (5 bases). V was cut by 5 bases and J by 2 bases, with 10 bases left in between. The CDR3 runs 13 residues. In germline, CDR1 is SGHNT, CDR2 YENEEA. CDR3 amino acids: CASSLAPAYEQYF. The CDR3, as DNA: TGTGCCAGCAGCCTAGCCCCAGCCTACGAGCAGTACTTC.

The chain couples TRBV6-5 to TRBJ2-3, with TRBD1 as a possible D gene (6 bases). The CDR3 has 14 amino acids. Trimming removed 8 bases at V and 2 bases at J, with 14 bases between. Germline CDR1 and CDR2: MNHEY and SVGAGI. This chain's CDR3 is CASWDNPYTDTQYF. CDR3 nucleotides: TGTGCCAGCTGGGACAACCCATACACAGATACGCAGTATTTT.

V and J are TRBV27 and TRBJ2-7, with D perhaps matching TRBD2 (5 bases). CDR3 length: 15 residues. Germline V gene lookup returns CDR1 MNHEY and CDR2 SMNVEV (reference sequence). The V end lost 10 bases, the J end lost 0 bases, and 19 bases lay between the germline ends. The CDR3 DNA reads TGTGCCACAGCCCCCATCGAGGGAATCTCCTACGAGCAGTACTTC. As protein: CATAPIEGISYEQYF.

This rearrangement joins TRBV6-4 to TRBJ2-1, with 8 nucleotides matching TRBD2. The length of the CDR3 is 15 residues. Germline CDR1 and CDR2: MRHNA and SNTAGT. With 10 bases clipped from V and 8 bases from J, the junction kept 16 bases outside the gene matches. The CDR3 reads CAISWLPGLGDEQFF. Written as DNA, the CDR3 is TGTGCCATCTCTTGGCTTCCGGGACTAGGAGATGAGCAGTTCTTC.

The chain has TRBV19 and TRBJ1-4; TRBD1 matches 8 bases. CDR3 length: 13 amino acids. V lost 8 bases and J lost 8; bases outside the gene matches: 7. Germline V gives CDR1 LNHDA, CDR2 SQIVND (reference sequence). CDR3 sequence (DNA): TGTGCCAGTGCTCGCAGGGGGCTGGAAAAACTGTTTTTT. Amino acid sequence: CASARRGLEKLFF.

V is TRBV2 and J is TRBJ1-5, with a weak D call TRBD1 (6 bases). V lost 4 bases and J 3 bases, leaving 10 bases between the germline ends. The CDR3 length is 14 residues. In germline, CDR1 is SNHLY, CDR2 FYNNEI. The CDR3 DNA sequence: TGTGCCAGCAGTGGGCAGGGGTTCAATCAGCCCCAGCATTTT. It is translated as CASSGQGFNQPQHF.

The J gene is TRBJ2-3, the V gene TRBV5-4; 9 positions match TRBD2. The V gene's germline CDR1 is SGHNT and CDR2 YYREEE (reference sequence). This CDR3 spans 15 amino acids. After removal of 4 bases from V and 0 bases from J, the junction contained 3 bases not matched to a gene. Here the CDR3 DNA reads TGTGCCAGCAGCCCACTAGCGGGTAGCACAGATACGCAGTATTTT. As protein: CASSPLAGSTDTQYF.

The chain couples TRBV27 to TRBJ2-5; D may be TRBD1 (5 bases). The DNA end is more similar to TRBJ2-7, so the J call may be wrong. The germline V gene encodes CDR1 MNHEY and CDR2 SMNVEV (reference sequence). The CDR3 contains 16 residues. The DNA of the CDR3 is TGTGCCAGCAGTTTGTCTATTTCCCAGAACAGGTACGAGCAGTACTTC. Translation gives CASSLSISQNRYEQYF.

V is TRBV11-3 and J is TRBJ2-2; TRBD1 matches 10 bases. Germline CDR1 and CDR2: SGHNT and YENEEA. This CDR3 contains 16 residues. Losses at the gene ends were 5 bases for V and 7 bases for J; bases not matched to a gene: 10. The chain's CDR3 is CASSPGQGGALGELFF. The DNA for the CDR3 is TGTGCCAGCAGCCCAGGACAGGGGGGTGCCCTCGGGGAGCTGTTTTTT.

The V gene is TRBV5-4, the J gene TRBJ1-1; D is unresolved. This CDR3 contains 14 residues. Germline CDR1 is SGHNT and CDR2 is YYREEE (reference sequence). Trimming cost V 0 bases and J 2 bases, with 8 bases left between them. The CDR3 sequence: CASSLGLANTEAFF. The CDR3 DNA is TGTGCCAGCAGCTTGGGACTCGCCAACACTGAAGCTTTCTTT.

This sequence joins TRBV7-3 and TRBJ2-2, with a tentative D call TRBD1 (5 bases). V lost 5 bases and J 6 bases, leaving 10 bases between the germline ends. The CDR3 is 13 amino acids. From germline, CDR1 is SGHTA and CDR2 FQGTGA. The DNA for the CDR3 is TGTGCCAGCAGCCCCGACAGAGCCGGGGAGCTGTTTTTT. The encoded protein is CASSPDRAGELFF.

V and J are TRBV7-8 and TRBJ2-7; 7 nucleotides line up with TRBD2. The CDR3 has 14 amino acids. Germline V gene data show CDR1 as SGHVS and CDR2 as FQNEAQ. With V trimmed by 1 base and J by 3 bases, 3 bases remained unmatched. For the CDR3, the DNA is TGTGCCAGCAGCTTAGTTCCGGGAGGCTACGAGCAGTACTTC. Translated: CASSLVPGGYEQYF.